The 17 T cell receptor beta chains below all came from one sample that was sequenced in a study of human T cells and chemical hapten exposure. One entry per CDR3 protein results from TCRdb running MiXCR on the RACE reads. In the table there are roughly 150,000 distinct CDR3 sequences, around a quarter of which are singletons. Time point specified: patch test 3, about 24 weeks after DPC sensitization. As for treatment: therapeutic diphenylcyclopropenone sensitization with weekly scalp DPC. This material consisted of whole blood, taken in connection with sensitization to the hapten diphenylcyclopropenone (DPC). The origin of the receptors is a woman between 18 and 29 years old with alopecia areata. Some clones in this sample may be carry-over from other donors' samples.

This clonotype has more than one count but fewer than ten. The genes are TRBV12-3 or TRBV12-4 and TRBJ1-5; possibly TRBD1 for D (5 bases). The CDR3 spans 15 residues. The V and J ends lost 1 base and 0 bases respectively, with 7 bases between them. CDR3 amino acids: CASSLGGPSNQPQHF. CDR3 bases: TGTGCCAGCAGTTTAGGGGGACCTAGCAATCAGCCCCAGCATTTT.

V gene TRBV2 combines with J gene TRBJ1-5; maybe TRBD1 (6 bases). CDR3 length: 13 amino acids. Looked up from germline, CDR1 is SNHLY and CDR2 is FYNNEI. V gave up 6 bases and J gave up 3 bases, with 9 bases separating them. CDR3: CASRGQYNQPQHF. CDR3 nucleotide sequence: TGTGCCAGCAGAGGACAGTACAATCAGCCCCAGCATTTT. Supplemented by reference TRBV2 and TRBJ1-5, the full variable domain reads EPEVTQTPSHQVTQMGQEVILRCVPISNHLYFYWYRQILGQKVEFLVSFYNNEISEKSEIFDDQFSVERPDGSNFTLKIRSTKLEDSAMYFCASRGQYNQPQHFGDGTRLSIL.

The chain uses TRBV7-2 and TRBJ1-5; 11 bases map to TRBD1. The CDR3 runs 15 residues. In germline, CDR1 is SGHTA, CDR2 FQGNSA. J gave up 7 bases and V 3 bases, and 5 bases lay outside the gene matches. The CDR3 loop reads CASSFGQGAGQPQHF. Here the CDR3 DNA reads TGTGCCAGCAGCTTCGGACAGGGGGCAGGACAGCCCCAGCATTTT. The complete variable domain, with remaining parts taken from reference TRBV7-2 and TRBJ1-5, reads GAGVSQSPSNKVTEKGKDVELRCDPISGHTALYWYRQSLGQGLEFLIYFQGNSAPDKSGLPSDRFSAERTGGSVSTLTIQRTQQEDSAVYLCASSFGQGAGQPQHFGDGTRLSIL.

V gene TRBV6-2 or TRBV6-3 combines with J gene TRBJ1-1; D is ambiguous. Germline CDR1 and CDR2: MNHEY and SVGEGT. The CDR3 spans 16 residues. Trimming pared 2 bases from V and 4 bases from J, leaving 17 bases between. The chain's CDR3 is CASSYPRGGGITEAFF. The CDR3 nucleotides are TGTGCCAGCAGTTACCCCCGGGGAGGAGGGATCACTGAAGCTTTCTTT.

The chain joins TRBV15 to TRBJ2-5; perhaps TRBD2 as D (7 bases). The length of the CDR3 is 16 residues. CDR1 and CDR2 (germline): LNHNV, YYDKDF (reference sequence). The V end was cut by 0 bases, the J end by 8 bases, with 19 bases between. Here the CDR3 reads CATSREVQRGAGTQYF. The CDR3, as DNA: TGTGCCACCAGCAGAGAGGTTCAACGGGGGGCTGGAACCCAGTACTTC.

J is TRBJ2-3 and V is TRBV5-1; the D gene is possibly TRBD2 (6 bases). This CDR3 has 14 residues. Deletions cut 3 bases from V and 4 bases from J, with 12 bases between. The germline V gene encodes CDR1 SGHRS and CDR2 YFSETQ. Here the CDR3 DNA reads TGCGCCAGCAGCTCGATACTAGCCTCAGATACGCAGTATTTT. Translation: CASSSILASDTQYF.

The genes are TRBV29-1 and TRBJ2-5; D is undetermined. Per germline, CDR1 SQVTM and CDR2 ANQGSEA. V was cut by 7 bases and J by 2 bases, with 17 bases left in between. CDR3 length equals 14 residues. This chain's CDR3 is CSAPVRASQETQYF. The CDR3 bases are TGCAGCGCCCCAGTAAGGGCAAGTCAAGAGACCCAGTACTTC.

This clonotype was counted at least ten times. The V call is TRBV4-3, the J call TRBJ2-2, with unresolved D. V lost 0 bases and J lost 5, with 4 bases in between. Per the germline V gene, CDR1 is LGHNA and CDR2 is YSLEER. The CDR3 is 13 amino acids. CDR3 sequence: CASSQDGTGELFF. The CDR3 nucleotides read TGCGCCAGCAGCCAAGACGGTACCGGGGAGCTGTTTTTT.

The chain has TRBV9 and TRBJ2-3; D gene ambiguous. Per germline, CDR1 SGDLS and CDR2 YYNGEE. This CDR3 is built from 14 residues. V was trimmed by 3 bases and J by 5 bases, leaving 13 bases between them. This chain's CDR3 is CASSARSIVDTQYF. DNA of the CDR3: TGTGCCAGCAGCGCCCGAAGCATAGTAGATACGCAGTATTTT.

This clonotype was counted only a few times. This chain connects TRBV5-1 to TRBJ1-3; D remains ambiguous. There are 14 residues in the CDR3. Looked up from germline, CDR1 is SGHRS and CDR2 is YFSETQ. V shed 4 bases and J shed 2 bases, with 10 bases lying between them. CDR3 protein: CASSLTLAGNTIYF. The CDR3 DNA reads TGCGCCAGCAGCCTTACGTTGGCTGGAAACACCATATATTTT.

This clonotype showed up many times. CDR3 in DNA: TGCGCCAGCAGCGCGGGGGTCCAGTACTACAATGAGCAGTTCTTC. It is translated as CASSAGVQYYNEQFF. The gene calls are TRBV5-1 and TRBJ2-1, with 7 positions matching TRBD2. The CDR3 spans 15 residues. V shed 4 bases and J 3 bases; nucleotides not matched to a gene: 7. Germline CDR1 and CDR2: SGHRS and YFSETQ. Variable domain in full (rest from reference TRBV5-1 and TRBJ2-1): KAGVTQTPRYLIKTRGQQVTLSCSPISGHRSVSWYQQTPGQGLQFLFEYFSETQRNKGNFPGRFSGRQFSNSRSEMNVSTLELGDSALYLCASSAGVQYYNEQFFGPGTRLTVL.

The rearrangement uses TRBV25-1 and TRBJ1-1, with a tentative D call TRBD1 (6 bases). This CDR3 spans 11 amino acids. Germline lookup yields CDR1 MGHDK and CDR2 SYGVNS. Trimming removed 7 bases at V and 10 bases at J, with 13 bases between. Here the CDR3 reads CASNGGLGAFF. As DNA, the CDR3 is TGTGCCAGCAATGGGGGGCTCGGAGCTTTCTTT.

The chain has TRBV10-3 and TRBJ2-1; D is unresolved. The germline V gene has CDR1 ENHRY and CDR2 SYGVKD. Trimming shortened V by 3 bases and J by 9 bases, and 9 bases separated the two germline ends. The CDR3 consists of 12 residues. This chain's CDR3 is CAISDRTTEQFF. Written as DNA, the CDR3 is TGTGCCATCAGTGATCGAACAACTGAGCAGTTCTTC.

The chain combines TRBV5-1 with TRBJ1-2; the D gene is possibly TRBD1 (5 bases). This CDR3 is built from 14 residues. Germline CDR1 and CDR2: SGHRS and YFSETQ. V gave up 4 bases and J gave up 8 bases, with 18 bases separating them. CDR3 bases: TGCGCCAGCAGCATCGAAGGGACGGAAGGCGGCTACACCTTC. As protein: CASSIEGTEGGYTF.

In this sample, this clonotype turned up a few times. The chain is built from TRBV28 and TRBJ2-2; no definite D call. The CDR3 contains 12 residues. Looked up from germline, CDR1 is MDHEN and CDR2 is SYDVKM. V was trimmed by 7 bases and J by 3 bases, leaving 6 bases between them. The CDR3 loop is CASTEDTGELFF. CDR3 coding DNA: TGTGCCAGCACCGAGGACACCGGGGAGCTGTTTTTT.

This clonotype occurred a few times. The chain employs TRBV3-1 and TRBJ2-7, with D possibly being TRBD2 (5 bases). The germline gives CDR1 LGHDT, CDR2 YNNKEL (reference sequence). CDR3 length: 16 residues. With 3 bases removed from V and 2 bases from J, the gap between germline ends came to 17 bases. The CDR3 reads CASSHPSRGNTYEQYF. CDR3 DNA sequence: TGTGCCAGCAGCCACCCGTCCCGGGGTAATACCTACGAGCAGTACTTC.

This clonotype was picked up many times. V usage is TRBV29-1 and J usage is TRBJ2-7; TRBD1 matches at 8 bases. CDR1 is SQVTM, CDR2 ANQGSEA, per germline. With 7 bases clipped from V and 4 bases from J, the junction kept 6 bases outside the gene matches. The CDR3 sequence is 12 residues long. CDR3 sequence (DNA): TGCAGCGCCCGACAGGGGACATACGAGCAGTACTTC. It codes for CSARQGTYEQYF.